This T cell receptor beta chain was recovered during a study of glioma-infiltrating T cells after dendritic cell vaccination. The sample's time point: after dendritic cell vaccination, including at tumor progression/relapse. CDR1 and CDR2 (germline): KGHSH, LQKENI. This CDR3 contains 15 residues. The junction had 7 bases not matched to a gene; V was cut back by 5 bases and J by 0 bases. Repertoires were generated with immunoSEQ multiplex PCR, while TCRdb's copy carries only in-frame clones and drops some. The data show 80,000 to 95,000 clones, 85% seen once. The sample was blood, taken after dendritic cell vaccination. The clonotype originates from a human donor with glioblastoma. The rearrangement joins TRBV18 to TRBJ2-7; TRBD2 matches at 7 bases. Here the CDR3 reads CASSASGESSYEQYF. Here the CDR3 DNA reads TGTGCCAGCTCAGCGAGCGGGGAGAGCTCCTACGAGCAGTACTTC.